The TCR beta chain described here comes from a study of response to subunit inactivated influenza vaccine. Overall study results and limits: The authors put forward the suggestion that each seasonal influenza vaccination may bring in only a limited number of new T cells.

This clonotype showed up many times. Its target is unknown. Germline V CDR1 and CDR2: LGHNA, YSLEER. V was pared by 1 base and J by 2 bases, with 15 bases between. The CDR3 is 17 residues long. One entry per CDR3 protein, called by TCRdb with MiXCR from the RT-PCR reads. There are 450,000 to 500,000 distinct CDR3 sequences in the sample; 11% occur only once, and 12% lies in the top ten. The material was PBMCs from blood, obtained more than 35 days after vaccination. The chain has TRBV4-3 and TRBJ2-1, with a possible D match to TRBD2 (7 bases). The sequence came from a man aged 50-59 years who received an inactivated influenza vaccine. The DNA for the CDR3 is TGCGCCAGCAGCCAAGCGGGGGGCAGGCGCCCCTACAATGAGCAGTTCTTC. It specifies CASSQAGGRRPYNEQFF.